The next 15 T cell receptor beta chains were all read from a single sample in a study of shared clonotypes between healthy human individuals. Only in-frame clones appear in the TCRdb table, and some are missing; sequencing was by immunoSEQ multiplex PCR. The table shows approximately 2.3 million clones, with 85% to 95% occurring only once. The sequenced material came from naive CD4+ T cells from PBMCs. Described subset: CD45RA+ positively selected. These receptors were collected from a man in his late teens or twenties in good health. Some clones in this sample may be carry-over from other donors' samples.

The chain combines TRBV7-9 with TRBJ2-7, with TRBD1 matching over 9 bases. This CDR3 contains 15 residues. Trimming removed 5 bases from V and 5 bases from J; junction bases left unmatched: 10. Germline values: CDR1 SEHNR, CDR2 FQNEAQ (reference sequence). CDR3 residues: CASSPTGGAGDEQYF. The CDR3 DNA follows: TGTGCCAGCAGCCCTACAGGGGGCGCTGGGGACGAGCAGTACTTC. Complete variable domain (other parts from reference TRBV7-9 and TRBJ2-7): DTGVSQNPRHKITKRGQNVTFRCDPISEHNRLYWYRQTLGQGPEFLTYFQNEAQLEKSRLLSDRFSAERPKGSFSTLEIQRTEQGDSAMYLCASSPTGGAGDEQYFGPGTRLTVT.

Notes on this clone: In the same sample, other DNA sequences code for this CDR3. In DNA form, the CDR3 reads TGTGCCAGCAGCTTATCAGGGAGCTCCTACAATGAGCAGTTCTTC. Translated, it gives CASSLSGSSYNEQFF. This rearrangement joins TRBV11-3 to TRBJ2-1; D possibly matches TRBD1 or TRBD2 (5 bases each). Germline CDR1 is SGHNT and CDR2 is YENEEA. V dropped 2 bases and J dropped 0 bases, with 8 bases sitting between them. CDR3 length: 15 amino acids.

As for this clone: Other DNA sequences in this sample translate to the same CDR3. The genes are TRBV2 and TRBJ2-2; 7 positions match TRBD1. Germline values: CDR1 SNHLY, CDR2 FYNNEI. The CDR3 length is 15 residues. Trimming took 2 bases from V and 4 from J; bases not matched to a gene: 4. The CDR3 DNA reads as TGTGCCAGCAGTGAAAGAGACAGGGCCACCGGGGAGCTGTTTTTT. It translates to CASSERDRATGELFF. Variable domain in full (rest from reference TRBV2 and TRBJ2-2): EPEVTQTPSHQVTQMGQEVILRCVPISNHLYFYWYRQILGQKVEFLVSFYNNEISEKSEIFDDQFSVERPDGSNFTLKIRSTKLEDSAMYFCASSERDRATGELFFGEGSRLTVL.

The chain has TRBV5-1 and TRBJ2-1; either TRBD1 or TRBD2 may supply D (6 bases each). CDR1 and CDR2 (germline): SGHRS, YFSETQ. The V end lost 3 bases, the J end lost 2 bases, and 15 bases lay between the germline ends. The CDR3 sequence is 16 residues long. CDR3 loop: CASSWIRGRTYNEQFF. DNA of the CDR3: TGCGCCAGCAGCTGGATTAGGGGGAGGACCTACAATGAGCAGTTCTTC.

This chain links TRBV28 with TRBJ1-2, with D tentatively TRBD1 (5 bases). CDR3 length: 15 residues. V lost 1 base, J lost 4 bases, and 13 bases lay in between. Germline V lookup: CDR1 MDHEN, CDR2 SYDVKM. The CDR3 is CASSLSLGQGYGYTF. The CDR3 region has the DNA TGTGCCAGCAGTTTATCCCTTGGGCAGGGCTATGGCTACACCTTC.

This chain joins TRBV14 and TRBJ2-4; the D is unclear. There are 16 residues in the CDR3. CDR1 is SGHDN, CDR2 FVKESK, per germline. Trimming took off 1 base at V and 0 bases at J, with 10 bases between the two ends. Here the CDR3 reads CASSQVASLAKNIQYF. CDR3 sequence (DNA): TGTGCCAGCAGCCAAGTGGCGTCACTAGCCAAAAACATTCAGTACTTC.

The rearrangement joins TRBV10-1 to TRBJ2-1; 10 bases are a match to TRBD2. V lost 2 bases, J lost 5 bases, and 3 bases stayed unmatched. CDR3 size: 15 residues. Per the germline V gene, CDR1 is WNHNN and CDR2 is SYGVQD (reference sequence). The CDR3 here is CASSETSGTHNEQFF. CDR3 sequence (DNA): TGCGCCAGCAGTGAGACTAGCGGGACCCACAATGAGCAGTTCTTC.

The J gene is TRBJ2-7, the V gene TRBV5-1, with 10 bases aligning to TRBD1. The trim removed 5 bases at V and 6 bases at J, leaving 5 bases unmatched. Germline V gives CDR1 SGHRS, CDR2 YFSETQ. The CDR3 is made up of 13 amino acids. The CDR3 spells CASRGTGAGEQYF. Written as DNA, the CDR3 is TGCGCCAGCAGGGGGACAGGGGCCGGCGAGCAGTACTTC.

This chain connects TRBV5-1 to TRBJ2-3; the D gene is possibly TRBD2 (6 bases). This CDR3 is 17 amino acids long. Looked up from germline, CDR1 is SGHRS and CDR2 is YFSETQ. V was trimmed by 0 bases and J by 0 bases, leaving 14 bases between them. The CDR3 bases are TGCGCCAGCAGCTTGGCCCTCTTCGCGGGAAGCACAGATACGCAGTATTTT. Encoded protein: CASSLALFAGSTDTQYF.

The chain joins TRBV21-1 to TRBJ1-5. TRBV21-1 is recorded as a pseudogene. The CDR3 sequence is 18 residues long. CDR3 region: CASSRGGNTLYSNQPQHF. The CDR3 DNA reads as TGTGCCAGCAGCAGGGGAGGGAACACTCTATATAGCAATCAGCCCCAGCATTTT.

The CDR3 region has the DNA TGTGCCAGCAGCGTAGCCCCGACCCCCTGGGCGGGAGAGCAAGAGACCCAGTACTTC. Its translation: CASSVAPTPWAGEQETQYF. V is TRBV9 and J is TRBJ2-5; 7 bases align to TRBD2. From germline, CDR1 is SGDLS and CDR2 YYNGEE. The CDR3 is 19 amino acids. J gave up 2 bases and V 0 bases, and 16 bases lay outside the gene matches.

V usage is TRBV4-1 and J usage is TRBJ1-2; D remains ambiguous. V lost 2 bases, J lost 8 bases, and 15 bases lay in between. The CDR3 extends over 14 amino acids. Germline assignment: CDR1 MGHRA and CDR2 YSYEKL. The CDR3 reads CASSQIDPTRGYTF. CDR3 DNA sequence: TGCGCCAGCAGCCAAATTGACCCTACAAGGGGCTACACCTTC.

The chain links TRBV4-2 to TRBJ1-2; D unresolved. The germline CDR1 and CDR2 sequences are LGHNA and YNFKEQ. V was clipped by 1 base and J by 7 bases, with 19 bases between them. The CDR3 is 16 residues long. CDR3 nucleotides: TGTGCCAGCAGCCAAGTTCCCACAAGGAGTTTGTTTGGCTACACCTTC. Translating gives CASSQVPTRSLFGYTF.

This sequence joins TRBV5-1 and TRBJ2-1; possible D gene TRBD1, 5 bases. Between the trimmed V and J ends, which lost 4 bases and 4 bases, there was a span of 15 bases. The CDR3 has 15 amino acids. Germline CDR1 reads SGHRS; CDR2 reads YFSETQ. CDR3 residues: CASSPTGSLYNEQFF. The CDR3 DNA sequence: TGCGCCAGCAGCCCAACAGGATCGCTGTACAATGAGCAGTTCTTC.

The table lists this clone with a few counts. The V call is TRBV28, the J call TRBJ2-2, with 11 bases that match TRBD2. This CDR3 spans 17 amino acids. J was trimmed by 4 bases and V by 4 bases; bases with no gene match: 8. Germline CDR1 and CDR2: MDHEN and SYDVKM. As DNA, the CDR3 is TGTGCCAGCAGTTCGAATAGCGGGAGGGCAGGCACCGGGGAGCTGTTTTTT. Translation: CASSSNSGRAGTGELFF. Full variable domain (outside the CDR3, taken from reference TRBV28 and TRBJ2-2): DVKVTQSSRYLVKRTGEKVFLECVQDMDHENMFWYRQDPGLGLRLIYFSYDVKMKEKGDIPEGYSVSREKKERFSLILESASTNQTSMYLCASSSNSGRAGTGELFFGEGSRLTVL.